The source of this TCR beta chain is a study of control samples from healthy donors and cancer patients. V trimming: 6 bases; J trimming: 0 bases; junction bases outside the gene matches: 11. Germline CDR1 is LGHDT and CDR2 is YNNKEL (reference sequence). The CDR3 totals 16 residues. Sequencing was performed with immunoSEQ multiplex PCR; in TCRdb, only in-frame clones are kept and a portion is missing. This repertoire shows 100,000 to 150,000 clones, about nine tenths found once; its top ten account for about 2.2%. Sample: blood. V is TRBV3-1 (or the pseudogene TRBV3-2) and J is TRBJ2-7, with TRBD2 matching over 7 bases. This TCR derives from a woman between 50 and 59 years old in good health. The CDR3 DNA is TGTGCCAGCAGTCCCAGGAGGCTAGCGGACTCCTACGAGCAGTACTTC. It specifies CASSPRRLADSYEQYF.